This T cell receptor (beta chain) was profiled in a study of cytomegalovirus exposure and HLA in healthy donors. Across the whole study: Unique TCRs from HLA-typed donors, 65 million to 85 million of them, were held in an early data release.

CDR1 and CDR2 (germline): MNHEY, SMNVEV (reference sequence). V dropped 6 bases and J dropped 5; count of bases not matched to a gene: 4. The CDR3 sequence is 14 residues long. Details on this clone: The target antigen is unknown.

PCR involved 60 Vbeta and 13 Jbeta primers. Study processing details: There were some 87 million unique TCR beta chains by a later count, and 8.5 million to 14 million of them were shared. TCRdb keeps only in-frame clones here, not all; method: immunoSEQ multiplex PCR. The V and J calls and clone size come from that table; D and trimming were worked out from the DNA. The sample lists 150,000 or so clones; 77% were seen once. Study-level findings and limits: It was reported in a later analysis that an Asian-associated ancestry cluster showed fewer N-insertions than the roughly 670-donor mean.

The chain combines TRBV27 with TRBJ1-5; 10 bases align to TRBD1. Sequences were obtained from PBMCs. The source of this sequence is a woman in her twenties or thirties in good health and CMV-seronegative. CDR3: CASRPTGGHQPQHF. CDR3 coding DNA: TGTGCCAGCAGGCCGACAGGGGGCCATCAGCCCCAGCATTTT.